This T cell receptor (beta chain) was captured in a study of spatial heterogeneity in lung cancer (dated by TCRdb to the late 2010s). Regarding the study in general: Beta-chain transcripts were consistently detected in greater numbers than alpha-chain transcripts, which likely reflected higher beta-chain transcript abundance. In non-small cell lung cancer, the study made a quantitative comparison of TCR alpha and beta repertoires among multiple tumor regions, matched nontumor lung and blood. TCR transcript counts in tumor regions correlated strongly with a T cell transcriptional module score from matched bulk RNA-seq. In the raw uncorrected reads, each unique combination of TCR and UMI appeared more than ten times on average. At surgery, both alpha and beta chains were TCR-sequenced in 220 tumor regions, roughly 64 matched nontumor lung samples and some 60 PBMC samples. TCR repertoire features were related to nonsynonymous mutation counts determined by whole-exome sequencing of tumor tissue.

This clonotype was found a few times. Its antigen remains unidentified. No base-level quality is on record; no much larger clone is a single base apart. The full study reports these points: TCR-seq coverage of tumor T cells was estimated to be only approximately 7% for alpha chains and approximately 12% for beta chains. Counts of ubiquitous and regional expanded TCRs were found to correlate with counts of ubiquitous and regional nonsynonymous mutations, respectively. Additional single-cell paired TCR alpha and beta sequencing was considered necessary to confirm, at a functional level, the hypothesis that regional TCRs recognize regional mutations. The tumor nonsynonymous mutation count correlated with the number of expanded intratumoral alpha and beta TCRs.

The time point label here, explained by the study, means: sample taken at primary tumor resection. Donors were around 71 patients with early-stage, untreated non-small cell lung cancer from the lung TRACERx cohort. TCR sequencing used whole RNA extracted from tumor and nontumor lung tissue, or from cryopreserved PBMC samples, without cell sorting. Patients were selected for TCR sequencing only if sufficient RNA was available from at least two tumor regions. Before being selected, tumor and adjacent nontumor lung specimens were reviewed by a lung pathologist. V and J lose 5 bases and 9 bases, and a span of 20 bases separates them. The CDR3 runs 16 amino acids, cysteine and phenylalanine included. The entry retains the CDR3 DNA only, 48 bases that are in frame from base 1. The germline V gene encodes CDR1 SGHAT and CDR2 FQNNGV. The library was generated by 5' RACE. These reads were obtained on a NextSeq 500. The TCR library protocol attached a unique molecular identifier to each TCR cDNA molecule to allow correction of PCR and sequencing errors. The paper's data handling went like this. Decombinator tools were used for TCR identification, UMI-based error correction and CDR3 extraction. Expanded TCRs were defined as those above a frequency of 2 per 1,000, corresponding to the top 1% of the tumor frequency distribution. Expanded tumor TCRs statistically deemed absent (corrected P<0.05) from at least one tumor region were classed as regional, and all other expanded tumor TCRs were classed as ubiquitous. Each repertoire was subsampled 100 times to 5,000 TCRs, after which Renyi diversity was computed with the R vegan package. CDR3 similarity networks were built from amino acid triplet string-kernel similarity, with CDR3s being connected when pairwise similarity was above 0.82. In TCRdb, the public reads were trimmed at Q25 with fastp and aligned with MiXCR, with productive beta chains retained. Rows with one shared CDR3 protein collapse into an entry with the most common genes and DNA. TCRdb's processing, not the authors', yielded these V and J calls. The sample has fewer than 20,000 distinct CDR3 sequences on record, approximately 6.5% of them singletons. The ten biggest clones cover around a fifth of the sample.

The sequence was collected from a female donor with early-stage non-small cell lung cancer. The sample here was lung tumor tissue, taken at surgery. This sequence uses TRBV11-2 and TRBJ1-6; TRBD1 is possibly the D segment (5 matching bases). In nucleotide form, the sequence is TGTGCCAGCAGCGAGTATGACGGGACCTTGGGTTCACCCCTCCACTTT. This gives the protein CASSEYDGTLGSPLHF.